This T cell receptor beta chain came from a study of T cell responses to AZD1222 COVID-19 vaccine (dated by TCRdb to the early 2020s). About the study as a whole: AZD1222 recipients with second doses at about 4 weeks or about 12 weeks were pooled, because spike-specific TCR depth and breadth did not differ between schedules. TCR sequencing covered some 240 trial participants: around 210 given two doses of AZD1222 and about 26 given two doses of MenACWY control vaccine. Trial participants were enrolled by age into subgroups of 18-55, 56-69 and 70-plus years, and about 150, 27 and 61 TCR-sequenced participants, respectively, were included in these subgroups.

Overall results and qualifications from the work: The 56-69-year group was small, and its depth increase did not reach significance, likely because of low power. A significant rise in spike-specific TCR breadth and depth was observed after two AZD1222 doses relative to day 0 and relative to MenACWY recipients. Participants were mostly white British, with more females than males. The authors suggested clonal diversity may have been underestimated. Conclusions about previously exposed vaccinees were limited because only six AZD1222 recipients were SARS-CoV-2 seropositive at baseline. Vaccine-associated CD4 TCRs spanned the whole spike protein, with dominant responses in regions 160-218 and 743-854. Reportedly, close to half of the unique spike-specific TCRs recognized epitopes lying outside the regions that are mutated in the B.1.351 and B.1.1.7 variants. Because no day 14 peak-response samples were available, repertoires were characterized only after the peak T cell response.

The CDR3 runs 15 amino acids, cysteine and phenylalanine included. Kept here is only the CDR3 DNA, which spans 45 bases and is read in frame from base 1. Trimming removed 6 bases from V and 7 bases from J; the gene matches leave 13 bases unexplained. In the germline V gene (reference sequence), CDR1 corresponds to MNHEY and CDR2 to SMNVEV. The sample's time point label is to be understood as: baseline before first vaccination. Vaccinee samples were obtained from the UK trials COV001 and COV002, which included a single-blind randomized controlled phase 2/3 trial of AZD1222 (ChAdOx1 nCoV-19) in healthy adults. Trial participant PBMC samples were collected at day 0 and day 28 after the second dose for TCRbeta chain sequencing. Only one count was recorded for this clone. This receptor's antigen is unknown. No qualities accompany the bases; no much larger clone lies one base away. The CDR3 regions of human TCRbeta chains were analyzed by immunosequencing. On the authors' methods: Repertoire TCRs were matched against a reference library of SARS-CoV-2-specific TCRs generated with the MIRA antigen-specificity platform. Breadth meant the fraction of unique TCRs that were SARS-CoV-2-associated, whereas depth meant the fraction of total T cells that were SARS-CoV-2-associated. Using the MIRA data, every spike-specific TCR was mapped to the spike region that the TCR reacted to and assigned to either a CD4 or a CD8 class. Log10-transformed breadth and depth values were compared by one-way ANOVA with Sidak's multiple comparisons tests. Sourced from immuneACCESS, this table was stored by TCRdb with only in-frame sequences that have V and J called. A share of the clones is absent; for the studies checked, an unresolved V gene accounts for under half, and the remainder has no known explanation. That table is the source of V, J and clone size, and D and trimming were worked out from the DNA. The table for this sample lists approximately 120,000 clones; 88% of them were counted only once. Jointly, the top ten make up 3.5% to 4.5% of the sample.

The chain couples TRBV27 to TRBJ1-2; TRBD1 aligns with 8 central bases. Material: peripheral blood, obtained on day 0 of AZD1222 vaccination. The source of this sequence is an adult in good health. The CDR3 in this case is CASSPGGRVSSGYTF. The DNA sequence is given as TGTGCCAGCAGCCCAGGGGGCCGGGTTAGCTCTGGCTACACCTTC.